A single sample is the source of the 3 T cell receptor beta chains below, sequenced in a study of T cell responses to AZD1222 COVID-19 vaccine (TCRdb year 2021). The time point tag for this specimen amounts to: baseline before first vaccination. Library prep was done by the immunoSEQ multiplex PCR assay. Not all clones reach the TCRdb copy of this immuneACCESS table, which keeps in-frame sequences only. Checked studies attribute under half of the gap to unresolved V genes and leave the rest unexplained. This sample holds fewer than 75,000 clones; around 86% were observed only once. Roughly 19% of the sample belongs to the ten largest clones. This material consisted of peripheral blood, taken on day 0 of AZD1222 vaccination. The receptors stem from an adult in good health.

This chain joins TRBV25-1 and TRBJ1-6; D gene unclear. Germline CDR1 reads MGHDK; CDR2 reads SYGVNS. V lost 1 base and J 6 bases, leaving 13 bases between the germline ends. The CDR3 has 16 amino acids. The CDR3 loop reads CASSEFMGIGNSPLHF. The CDR3 DNA is TGTGCCAGCAGTGAATTTATGGGTATAGGTAATTCACCCCTCCACTTT. The variable domain in full, completed from reference TRBV25-1 and TRBJ1-6, reads EADIYQTPRYLVIGTGKKITLECSQTMGHDKMYWYQQDPGMELHLIHYSYGVNSTEKGDLSSESTVSRIRTEHFPLTLESARPSHTSQYLCASSEFMGIGNSPLHFGNGTRLTVT.

The chain links TRBV5-1 to TRBJ2-1, with unresolved D. CDR1 is SGHRS and CDR2 is YFSETQ in the germline V gene. V dropped 0 bases and J dropped 6 bases, with 10 bases sitting between them. This CDR3 has 14 amino acids. CDR3 DNA sequence: TGCGCCAGCAGCTTGGTTTCAGGTGGCAATGAGCAGTTCTTC. Translation: CASSLVSGGNEQFF.

The chain links TRBV10-3 to TRBJ1-3; the D is unclear. Trimming shortened V by 6 bases and J by 0 bases, and 9 bases separated the two germline ends. The germline V gene has CDR1 ENHRY and CDR2 SYGVKD. This CDR3 is built from 14 residues. CDR3 in DNA: TGTGCCATCAGGGACTACAACTCTGGAAACACCATATATTTT. Its protein is CAIRDYNSGNTIYF.